The 29 T cell receptor beta chains below come from one sample, sequenced in a study of blood T cell repertoires in COVID-19. The table came from immunoSEQ multiplex PCR; TCRdb's copy has only in-frame clones and leaves some out. The sample shows 130,000 to 150,000 clones, about four fifths of them seen only once. Sequencing used peripheral blood. The receptor source for this set is a human donor in a cohort sampled during active COVID-19.

The chain joins TRBV7-3 to TRBJ2-1; 8 nucleotides match TRBD2. V lost 0 bases and J lost 2; bases outside the gene matches: 0. CDR3 length equals 15 residues. The germline V gene has CDR1 SGHTA and CDR2 FQGTGA. The CDR3 loop is CASSLTSGTYNEQFF. The CDR3 DNA follows: TGTGCCAGCAGCTTAACTAGCGGGACCTACAATGAGCAGTTCTTC.

The CDR3 nucleotides read TGTGCCAGCACCGACACGCAGCCCCAGCATTTT. Translation: CASTDTQPQHF. This sequence joins TRBV6-5 and TRBJ1-5; D ambiguous. V lost 7 bases and J lost 7, with 8 bases in between. The CDR3 is made up of 11 amino acids. Germline V gene data show CDR1 as MNHEY and CDR2 as SVGAGI.

This clone was seen a single time. The chain links TRBV28 to TRBJ2-7, with 8 bases fitting TRBD1. CDR3 length: 14 amino acids. Losses at the gene ends were 6 bases for V and 0 bases for J; bases not matched to a gene: 4. Germline V gene sequence: CDR1 MDHEN, CDR2 SYDVKM. CDR3 bases: TGTGCCAGCAGCCGTGACAGGGGCTCCTACGAGCAGTACTTC. It translates to CASSRDRGSYEQYF.

The genes are TRBV4-1 and TRBJ1-2; D perhaps matches TRBD1 (6 bases). The CDR3 sequence is 14 residues long. V was shortened by 2 bases and J by 4 bases, with 11 bases between the two germline ends. CDR1 and CDR2 (germline): MGHRA, YSYEKL. The CDR3 spells CASSQPDRIYGYTF. DNA for the CDR3: TGCGCCAGCAGCCAACCGGACAGAATCTATGGCTACACCTTC.

This chain links TRBV7-6 with TRBJ2-7, with 10 bases that match TRBD2. In germline, CDR1 is SGHVS, CDR2 FNYEAQ. This CDR3 comprises 15 residues. V lost 5 bases to trimming and J lost 1 base; unmatched junction nucleotides: 5. Here the CDR3 reads CASSTRTSGSYEQYF. The CDR3 DNA is TGTGCCAGCAGCACCAGGACTAGCGGTTCCTACGAGCAGTACTTC.

This clone was counted once. The rearrangement uses TRBV6-2 or TRBV6-3 and TRBJ2-7; TRBD1 matches at 9 bases. CDR1 MNHEY and CDR2 SVGEGT come from the germline V gene. The ends lost 6 bases at V and 3 bases at J; junction bases unmatched: 9. The CDR3 runs 15 residues. CDR3 in amino acids: CASSPPGQGIYEQYF. The CDR3 region has the DNA TGTGCCAGCAGCCCCCCCGGACAGGGGATCTACGAGCAGTACTTC.

This chain links TRBV7-9 with TRBJ2-7; D possibly corresponds to TRBD1 (7 bases). Deletions cut 1 base from V and 4 bases from J, with 14 bases between. Germline loops: CDR1 SEHNR, CDR2 FQNEAQ (reference sequence). This CDR3 spans 15 amino acids. This chain's CDR3 is CASSLGAGQTYEQYF. The DNA of the CDR3 is TGTGCCAGCAGCTTAGGGGCGGGACAGACTTACGAGCAGTACTTC.

The chain has TRBV13 and TRBJ2-1; TRBD2 aligns across 7 bases. V was clipped by 3 bases and J by 7 bases; unmatched bases: 9. The CDR3 is 15 residues long. In germline, CDR1 is PRHDT, CDR2 FYEKMQ (reference sequence). The CDR3 bases are TGTGCCAGCAGCTTCGGGCTAGCGGACTCTAATGAGCAGTTCTTC. Its translation: CASSFGLADSNEQFF.

The genes are TRBV11-2 and TRBJ2-7; TRBD1 matches 8 bases. This CDR3 is built from 14 residues. Trimming at V came to 5 bases and at J to 3 bases, leaving 6 bases not matched to a gene. Germline V gene data show CDR1 as SGHAT and CDR2 as FQNNGV. CDR3 sequence reads: CASSPDRAYYEQYF. DNA for the CDR3: TGTGCCAGCAGCCCGGACAGGGCGTACTACGAGCAGTACTTC.

This sequence joins TRBV3-1 (or the pseudogene TRBV3-2) and TRBJ1-2; TRBD1 aligns across 8 bases. V shed 3 bases, J shed 4 bases, and the junction held 7 bases outside the gene matches. The CDR3 is made up of 15 amino acids. Germline CDR1 and CDR2: LGHDT and YNNKEL (reference sequence). Here the CDR3 reads CASSQGTGRIYGYTF. CDR3 in DNA: TGTGCCAGCAGCCAGGGGACAGGACGCATCTATGGCTACACCTTC.

The chain carries TRBV18 and TRBJ2-2; D unresolved. CDR1 KGHSH and CDR2 LQKENI come from the germline V gene. The CDR3 loop spans 13 amino acids. V lost 6 bases and J lost 2, with 7 bases in between. The CDR3 sequence: CASSGQNTGELFF. CDR3 sequence (DNA): TGTGCCAGCTCGGGCCAAAACACCGGGGAGCTGTTTTTT.

The count of this clone is one. This chain links TRBV11-3 with TRBJ1-1; 10 bases line up with TRBD1. J was trimmed by 6 bases and V by 5 bases; bases with no gene match: 0. Germline V lookup: CDR1 SGHNT, CDR2 YENEEA. The CDR3 is 12 residues long. The DNA of the CDR3 is TGTGCCAGCAGCGGGACAGGGGCTGAAGCTTTCTTT. This translates into CASSGTGAEAFF.

V is TRBV5-4 and J is TRBJ2-3; 15 bases agree with TRBD2. CDR1 and CDR2 (germline): SGHNT, YYREEE (reference sequence). Losses at the gene ends were 4 bases for V and 4 bases for J; bases not matched to a gene: 13. CDR3 length: 19 residues. CDR3 DNA sequence: TGTGCCAGCAGCCCACCGGGACTAGCGGGAGGACCTAGATCAGATACGCAGTATTTT. Amino acid sequence: CASSPPGLAGGPRSDTQYF.

This clone has just one count. J is TRBJ1-5 and V is TRBV2, with D unclear. The CDR3 loop spans 16 amino acids. From germline, CDR1 is SNHLY and CDR2 FYNNEI. Trimming pared 4 bases from V and 5 bases from J, leaving 18 bases between. The CDR3 spells CASSGREQRLDQPQHF. CDR3 sequence (DNA): TGTGCCAGCAGTGGGAGGGAGCAGAGATTAGATCAGCCCCAGCATTTT.

This clone was seen once. The gene calls are TRBV19 and TRBJ2-2, with 8 bases lining up with TRBD1. V lost 6 bases to trimming and J lost 3 bases; unmatched junction nucleotides: 9. The germline V gene encodes CDR1 LNHDA and CDR2 SQIVND (reference sequence). The CDR3 has 16 amino acids. Here the CDR3 reads CASRDGDRRYTGELFF. The CDR3 nucleotides read TGTGCCAGTAGAGATGGGGACAGGAGGTACACCGGGGAGCTGTTTTTT.

As to this clone: The junction differs from germline at one of its ends, possibly a read error. The V call is TRBV20-1, the J call TRBJ2-7; 9 bases map to TRBD2. This CDR3 has 11 amino acids. Germline assignment: CDR1 DFQATT and CDR2 SNEGSKA (reference sequence). CDR3 sequence: CSAEPPREGTF. The CDR3 DNA follows: TGCAGTGCCGAACCTCCGCGGGAGGGAACCTTC.

The chain links TRBV19 to TRBJ2-1; TRBD1 agrees at 10 bases. Germline CDR1 and CDR2: LNHDA and SQIVND (reference sequence). J gave up 4 bases and V 6 bases, and 3 bases lay outside the gene matches. The CDR3 runs to 14 residues. In nucleotides, the CDR3 is TGTGCCAGTAGGCCGGGACAGGGGTACAATGAGCAGTTCTTC. It translates to CASRPGQGYNEQFF. Using reference TRBV19 and TRBJ2-1 for the parts outside the CDR3, the full variable domain is DGGITQSPKYLFRKEGQNVTLSCEQNLNHDAMYWYRQDPGQGLRLIYYSQIVNDFQKGDIAEGYSVSREKKESFPLTVTSAQKNPTAFYLCASRPGQGYNEQFFGPGTRLTVL.

The chain combines TRBV7-2 with TRBJ1-2, with D uncertain. Per the germline V gene, CDR1 is SGHTA and CDR2 is FQGNSA. Trimming stripped 1 base from V and 4 bases from J, with 4 bases between. The CDR3 has 12 residues. For the CDR3, the DNA is TGTGCCAGCAGCTTAGACGGCTATGGCTACACCTTC. Its translation: CASSLDGYGYTF. The full variable domain, in which reference TRBV7-2 and TRBJ1-2 provide the parts outside the CDR3, is GAGVSQSPSNKVTEKGKDVELRCDPISGHTALYWYRQSLGQGLEFLIYFQGNSAPDKSGLPSDRFSAERTGGSVSTLTIQRTQQEDSAVYLCASSLDGYGYTFGSGTRLTVV.

This rearrangement joins TRBV10-3 to TRBJ2-7, with D unclear. From germline, CDR1 is ENHRY and CDR2 SYGVKD. The CDR3 covers 13 residues. Trimming removed 4 bases from V and 2 bases from J, with 9 bases in between. CDR3 sequence: CAISARQAYEQYF. For the CDR3, the DNA is TGTGCCATCAGTGCCAGACAAGCCTACGAGCAGTACTTC.

The chain employs TRBV30 and TRBJ1-2; the D gene is possibly TRBD1 (5 bases). The germline CDR1 and CDR2 sequences are GTSNPN and SVGIG (reference sequence). CDR3 length: 14 residues. Trimming left V 3 bases short and J 4 bases short, with 15 bases between. CDR3 residues: CAWRESGHLYGYTF. The CDR3 DNA reads as TGTGCCTGGAGGGAATCAGGGCACCTCTATGGCTACACCTTC.

V usage is TRBV28 and J usage is TRBJ2-2, with a possible D match to TRBD2 (6 bases). The CDR3 totals 14 residues. V was pared by 5 bases and J by 4 bases, with 11 bases between. Germline V lookup: CDR1 MDHEN, CDR2 SYDVKM. DNA for the CDR3: TGTGCCAGCAGTCTGGGACTTCGCACCGGGGAGCTGTTTTTT. Its protein product is CASSLGLRTGELFF. Full variable domain (outside the CDR3, taken from reference TRBV28 and TRBJ2-2): DVKVTQSSRYLVKRTGEKVFLECVQDMDHENMFWYRQDPGLGLRLIYFSYDVKMKEKGDIPEGYSVSREKKERFSLILESASTNQTSMYLCASSLGLRTGELFFGEGSRLTVL.

CDR3 loop: CASSPTDYTDTQYF. CDR3 DNA sequence: TGTGCCAGCAGTCCCACGGACTACACAGATACGCAGTATTTT. V usage is TRBV6-2 or TRBV6-3 and J usage is TRBJ2-3, with D maybe TRBD2 (6 bases). The V end lost 5 bases, the J end lost 2 bases, and 11 bases lay between the germline ends. This CDR3 is built from 14 residues. Looked up from germline, CDR1 is MNHEY and CDR2 is SVGEGT.

The J gene is TRBJ2-2, the V gene TRBV7-2, with a possible D match to TRBD2 (6 bases). The CDR3 covers 14 residues. Germline CDR1 SGHTA, CDR2 FQGNSA. V was trimmed by 5 bases and J by 4 bases, leaving 11 bases between them. CDR3 sequence: CASSKGLTTGELFF. The CDR3 DNA follows: TGTGCCAGCAGCAAGGGACTGACCACCGGGGAGCTGTTTTTT. Supplemented by reference TRBV7-2 and TRBJ2-2, the full variable domain reads GAGVSQSPSNKVTEKGKDVELRCDPISGHTALYWYRQSLGQGLEFLIYFQGNSAPDKSGLPSDRFSAERTGGSVSTLTIQRTQQEDSAVYLCASSKGLTTGELFFGEGSRLTVL.

A single count supports this clone. The V gene is TRBV21-1, the J gene TRBJ2-7; the D call of TRBD1 is as the table states it, not checked on the DNA. TRBV21-1 is a recognized pseudogene. The CDR3 sequence is 16 residues long. The CDR3 sequence: CASSNRGRGESYEQYF. In DNA form, the CDR3 reads TGTGCCAGCAGCAACAGGGGCAGGGGAGAATCCTACGAGCAGTACTTC.

This clone was recorded a few times. The chain carries TRBV7-2 and TRBJ1-2; D remains ambiguous. Looked up from germline, CDR1 is SGHTA and CDR2 is FQGNSA. The CDR3 extends over 13 amino acids. Trimming shortened V by 3 bases and J by 4 bases, and 9 bases separated the two germline ends. The CDR3 protein is CASSLAGPYGYTF. CDR3 in DNA: TGTGCCAGCAGCTTGGCAGGCCCCTATGGCTACACCTTC.

This chain joins TRBV2 and TRBJ2-7; 14 positions agree with TRBD2. After removal of 6 bases from V and 6 bases from J, the junction contained 7 bases not matched to a gene. In germline, CDR1 is SNHLY, CDR2 FYNNEI. CDR3 length: 15 amino acids. In nucleotides, the CDR3 is TGTGCCAGCAGAGCTCCGGGACTAGCGGGAGTCGAGCAGTACTTC. Translating gives CASRAPGLAGVEQYF.

J is TRBJ2-7 and V is TRBV4-3, with TRBD2 as a possible D gene (6 bases). V lost 1 base and J 2 bases, leaving 12 bases between the germline ends. CDR3 length equals 15 residues. From germline, CDR1 is LGHNA and CDR2 YSLEER. CDR3 region: CASSQASRGTYEQYF. The CDR3 DNA is TGCGCCAGCAGCCAAGCATCTCGGGGGACCTACGAGCAGTACTTC.

Many counts were recorded for this clone. The chain couples TRBV4-3 to TRBJ2-6; D uncertain. Germline lookup yields CDR1 LGHNA and CDR2 YSLEER. V was trimmed by 3 bases and J by 0 bases, leaving 6 bases between them. CDR3 length: 15 amino acids. The CDR3 DNA is TGCGCCAGCAGCCAGAGTTTCTCTGGGGCCAACGTCCTGACTTTC. Its translation is CASSQSFSGANVLTF.

The chain carries TRBV7-9 and TRBJ2-3, with D possibly TRBD1 on 8 matching bases. Trimming took 5 bases from V and 6 from J, leaving 15 bases between them. The CDR3 is made up of 14 amino acids. Germline CDR1 reads SEHNR; CDR2 reads FQNEAQ (reference sequence). The CDR3 DNA follows: TGTGCCAGCAGCGTCACAGGGGGGGCGGATACGCAGTATTTT. This encodes CASSVTGGADTQYF. The full variable domain, rest sourced from reference TRBV7-9 and TRBJ2-3, is DTGVSQNPRHKITKRGQNVTFRCDPISEHNRLYWYRQTLGQGPEFLTYFQNEAQLEKSRLLSDRFSAERPKGSFSTLEIQRTEQGDSAMYLCASSVTGGADTQYFGPGTRLTVL.